This entry concerns a single T cell receptor beta chain. This record belongs to a study of blood T cell repertoires in COVID-19. Study-wide background: In each case, the material was cDNA or gDNA derived from T cells, B-cell-depleted T cells, or PBMCs.

In the original analysis: Scientists estimated how many nucleated cells there were by amplifying reference gene primers. Assay used: immunoSEQ multiplex PCR; TCRdb lists only in-frame clones, some missing. From that table come the V and J calls and clone size; the DNA was used to work out D and trimming. The table lists under 130,000 clones, about 90% of them singletons. Germline V lookup: CDR1 SGHNT, CDR2 YYREEE (reference sequence). The length of the CDR3 is 13 residues. V lost 4 bases to trimming and J lost 6 bases; unmatched junction nucleotides: 3. The rearrangement links TRBV5-4 to TRBJ2-2, with 7 bases fitting TRBD1. Sequences were obtained from peripheral blood. The sequence was collected from a man aged 50 or older in a cohort sampled during active COVID-19. The DNA for the CDR3 is TGTGCCAGCAGCGACAGGGACGCCGGGGAGCTGTTTTTT. Translating it yields CASSDRDAGELFF.